These 14 T cell receptor beta chains originate from one sample sequenced in a study of cytomegalovirus exposure and HLA in healthy donors. PCR amplification relied on 60 Vbeta primers (plus 13 Jbeta primers). Clones were read by immunoSEQ multiplex PCR, and TCRdb kept only the in-frame ones, dropping some. In the table there are 95,000 to 130,000 clones, roughly 79% of which are singletons. The sample was PBMCs. Receptors were obtained from a woman between 18 and 30 years old in good health and CMV-seronegative.

This clone was seen more than once but under ten times. This rearrangement joins TRBV25-1 to TRBJ2-1, with 7 bases that match TRBD2. The CDR3 spans 18 residues. Germline V CDR1 and CDR2: MGHDK, SYGVNS. With 0 bases clipped from V and 8 bases from J, the junction kept 16 bases outside the gene matches. The CDR3 DNA follows: TGTGCCAGCAGTGAATATCGAAGTACGGGACTACTACCGGATGAGCAGTTCTTC. This gives the protein CASSEYRSTGLLPDEQFF. The full variable domain, its missing parts supplied by reference TRBV25-1 and TRBJ2-1, is EADIYQTPRYLVIGTGKKITLECSQTMGHDKMYWYQQDPGMELHLIHYSYGVNSTEKGDLSSESTVSRIRTEHFPLTLESARPSHTSQYLCASSEYRSTGLLPDEQFFGPGTRLTVL.

The chain has TRBV15 and TRBJ1-1, with D perhaps TRBD1 (5 bases). CDR3 length equals 13 residues. Germline-derived CDR1 and CDR2 are LNHNV and YYDKDF (reference sequence). V was shortened by 2 bases and J by 11 bases, with 15 bases between the two germline ends. The CDR3 loop reads CATSRPDSLVAFF. CDR3 nucleotide sequence: TGTGCCACCAGCAGACCAGACAGTTTAGTGGCTTTCTTT.

The chain joins TRBV7-8 to TRBJ2-7; D perhaps matches TRBD1 (6 bases). There are 15 residues in the CDR3. The V end was cut by 5 bases, the J end by 2 bases, with 16 bases between. CDR1 is SGHVS and CDR2 is FQNEAQ in the germline V gene. The chain's CDR3 is CASSPGGDRPYEQYF. The CDR3 DNA reads as TGTGCCAGCAGCCCCGGTGGAGACAGGCCCTACGAGCAGTACTTC.

This sequence joins TRBV28 and TRBJ1-1; D not resolved. V was clipped by 5 bases and J by 6 bases, with 19 bases between them. CDR1 MDHEN and CDR2 SYDVKM come from the germline V gene. This CDR3 contains 15 residues. The CDR3 here is CASSHTIAGAPEAFF. CDR3 sequence (DNA): TGTGCCAGCAGTCACACGATCGCGGGTGCCCCTGAAGCTTTCTTT.

In regard to this clone: Its ends do not fully match the called genes, so a read error is possible. This chain uses TRBV2 with TRBJ2-7; maybe TRBD2 (5 bases). The germline V gene has CDR1 SNHLY and CDR2 FYNNEI. The CDR3 is 15 residues long. Written as DNA, the CDR3 is TGTGCCAGCAGGGAAGGAGGTAGCGCCTCCTACGAGCAGTACTTC. Translating gives CASREGGSASYEQYF.

This clone was seen a single time. The CDR3 here is CASRIEENSNQPQHF. The CDR3 nucleotides read TGTGCCAGCAGAATAGAGGAAAACAGCAATCAGCCCCAGCATTTT. V usage is TRBV6-5 and J usage is TRBJ1-5, with no clear D. V was shortened by 6 bases and J by 1 base, with 13 bases between the two germline ends. CDR3 length: 15 amino acids. The V gene's germline CDR1 is MNHEY and CDR2 SVGAGI.

The chain joins TRBV5-4 to TRBJ2-2, with TRBD2 as a possible D gene (6 bases). Trimming removed 4 bases at V and 0 bases at J, with 13 bases between. There are 16 residues in the CDR3. Germline values: CDR1 SGHNT, CDR2 YYREEE (reference sequence). The CDR3 spells CASSNGGGSNTGELFF. The CDR3 region has the DNA TGTGCCAGCAGCAATGGTGGAGGGTCGAACACCGGGGAGCTGTTTTTT.

The V and J genes are TRBV29-1 and TRBJ1-1; D possibly corresponds to TRBD1 (6 bases). The CDR3 is made up of 15 amino acids. V gave up 3 bases and J gave up 5 bases, with 19 bases separating them. The germline gives CDR1 SQVTM, CDR2 ANQGSEA. The DNA for the CDR3 is TGCAGCGTTGAGAATCCCAACAGGGATCGAACTGAAGCTTTCTTT. Protein sequence: CSVENPNRDRTEAFF.

Only a few counts were recorded for this clone. This rearrangement joins TRBV14 to TRBJ1-1; D is undetermined. This CDR3 spans 14 amino acids. In germline, CDR1 is SGHDN, CDR2 FVKESK. Trimming pared 0 bases from V and 0 bases from J, leaving 5 bases between. The CDR3 DNA is TGTGCCAGCAGCCAAGAGAGGATGAACACTGAAGCTTTCTTT. Its protein product is CASSQERMNTEAFF.

The V call is TRBV6-5, the J call TRBJ1-2; possible D gene TRBD1, 5 bases. V shed 2 bases and J shed 3 bases, with 13 bases lying between them. The CDR3 extends over 15 amino acids. Germline V lookup: CDR1 MNHEY, CDR2 SVGAGI. The CDR3 sequence is CASSYGGKGDYGYTF. The DNA of the CDR3 is TGTGCCAGCAGTTACGGGGGGAAGGGAGACTATGGCTACACCTTC.

In DNA, the CDR3 is TGTGCCAGCAGTTCCACAGGGGGTCTAGGTGAGCAGTTCTTC. It encodes CASSSTGGLGEQFF. This chain links TRBV6-5 with TRBJ2-1; 8 nucleotides align to TRBD1. CDR1 MNHEY and CDR2 SVGAGI come from the germline V gene. This CDR3 is 14 amino acids long. V was pared by 4 bases and J by 9 bases, with 8 bases of the junction left unmatched.

This clone occurred a few times. The V and J genes are TRBV6-1 and TRBJ1-2; 8 bases line up with TRBD1. The CDR3 contains 15 residues. V was pared by 4 bases and J by 4 bases, with 8 bases of the junction left unmatched. Per germline, CDR1 MNHNS and CDR2 SASEGT. CDR3: CASSVLGQAFYGYTF. CDR3 coding DNA: TGTGCCAGCAGTGTGTTGGGACAGGCGTTCTATGGCTACACCTTC.

The count of this clone is one. Within the sample, other DNA sequences also encode this same CDR3. This rearrangement joins TRBV28 to TRBJ1-5, with a weak D call TRBD1 (6 bases). Deletions cut 3 bases from V and 5 bases from J, with 11 bases between. Germline V gene lookup returns CDR1 MDHEN and CDR2 SYDVKM. This CDR3 is 14 amino acids long. The CDR3, as DNA: TGTGCCAGCAGTTTGGGACAAGGGCATCAGCCCCAGCATTTT. Protein product: CASSLGQGHQPQHF. The full variable domain, rest sourced from reference TRBV28 and TRBJ1-5, is DVKVTQSSRYLVKRTGEKVFLECVQDMDHENMFWYRQDPGLGLRLIYFSYDVKMKEKGDIPEGYSVSREKKERFSLILESASTNQTSMYLCASSLGQGHQPQHFGDGTRLSIL.

The chain joins TRBV6-5 to TRBJ2-5; TRBD1 matches at 7 bases. This CDR3 is built from 13 residues. Per the germline V gene, CDR1 is MNHEY and CDR2 is SVGAGI. Trimming cost V 6 bases and J 5 bases; bases outside gene matches: 6. CDR3 residues: CASRLQGSETQYF. The DNA of the CDR3 is TGTGCCAGCAGACTACAGGGGTCTGAGACCCAGTACTTC.